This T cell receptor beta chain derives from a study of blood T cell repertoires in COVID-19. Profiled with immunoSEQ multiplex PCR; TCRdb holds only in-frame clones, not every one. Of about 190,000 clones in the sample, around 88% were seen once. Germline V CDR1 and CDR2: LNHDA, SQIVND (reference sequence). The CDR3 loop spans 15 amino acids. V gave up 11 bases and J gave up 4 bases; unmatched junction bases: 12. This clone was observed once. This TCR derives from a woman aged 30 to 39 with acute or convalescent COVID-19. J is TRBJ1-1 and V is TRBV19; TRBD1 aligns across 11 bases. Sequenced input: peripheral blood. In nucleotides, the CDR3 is TGTGCCTCCGGGACAGGGGGGGTAGGTGTCACTGAAGCTTTCTTT. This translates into CASGTGGVGVTEAFF.